What follows is one T cell receptor (beta chain) and its context. The junction and the germline gene differ at one end; a read error may be behind it. Isolated PBMCs totaled at least 7 million in each sample. With a J-beta primer mix and a sample-barcoded 5' primer, a second PCR ran about 7 to 11 cycles. Each CDR3 protein gets one entry after TCRdb re-called the 5' RACE reads with MiXCR. The data show 1.5 million to 2 million distinct CDR3 sequences, roughly 28% seen once. The CDR3 contains 14 residues. The germline V gene has CDR1 MDHEN and CDR2 SYDVKM. This sample stems from a study of blood T cells in healthy people across ages.

The clonotype was recovered from a woman under 40 in good health. The chain combines TRBV28 with TRBJ2-5; 9 nucleotides agree with TRBD1. The J call may be in error: the DNA end matches TRBJ2-7 better. The sample consisted of blood. The CDR3 DNA reads TGTGCCGGCAGCCCTGGGGGACAGGGCTACGAGCAGTACTTC. Residues: CAGSPGGQGYEQYF.